Listed here are 28 T cell receptor beta chains from one sample, sequenced in a study of T-cell reconstitution after alpha-beta-depleted transplantation in children. Unique molecular identifiers tagged the TCRbeta library. TCRdb itself ran the PCR reads through MiXCR, one entry per CDR3 protein. The sample has around 370,000 distinct CDR3 sequences, 9% to 12% seen once. The specimen was PBMCs from the stem cell graft donor, collected from the stem cell graft. These receptors were obtained from a human donor who donated a stem cell graft to a child with acute lymphoblastic leukemia.

This clonotype appeared a few times. The chain is built from TRBV4-2 and TRBJ2-7, with a possible D match to TRBD2 (6 bases). CDR1 and CDR2 from the germline V gene are LGHNA and YNFKEQ. This CDR3 spans 12 amino acids. Trimming removed 6 bases from V and 5 bases from J, with 11 bases in between. The CDR3 spells CASRGEADEQYF. The CDR3 region has the DNA TGTGCCAGCAGGGGGGAGGCGGACGAGCAGTACTTC.

This chain links TRBV20-1 with TRBJ1-1, with D perhaps TRBD1 (6 bases). This CDR3 has 15 residues. CDR1 is DFQATT, CDR2 SNEGSKA, per germline (reference sequence). The V and J ends lost 2 bases and 6 bases respectively, with 19 bases between them. CDR3 amino acids: CSARNLGGAGPEAFF. In DNA, the CDR3 is TGCAGTGCTAGAAACCTGGGGGGCGCCGGCCCTGAAGCTTTCTTT.

This clonotype was seen a handful of times. This rearrangement joins TRBV5-1 to TRBJ2-3; the match to TRBD2 covers 7 bases. CDR1 and CDR2 from the germline V gene are SGHRS and YFSETQ. The CDR3 runs 15 residues. The V segment lost 4 bases and the J segment 0 bases; nucleotides outside the gene matches: 5. CDR3 residues: CASSPGLFSTDTQYF. The CDR3, as DNA: TGCGCCAGCAGCCCGGGACTATTCAGCACAGATACGCAGTATTTT.

This clonotype was recorded at least ten times. The chain recombines TRBV4-1 with TRBJ2-7; D call uncertain. Germline CDR1 reads MGHRA; CDR2 reads YSYEKL. The CDR3 spans 16 residues. V was cut by 1 base and J by 0 bases, with 13 bases left in between. The CDR3 DNA is TGCGCCAGCAGCCAAGTGGAGACTGCCCTCTCCTACGAGCAGTACTTC. Translated: CASSQVETALSYEQYF.

This clonotype occurred once. This sequence joins TRBV19 and TRBJ2-5, with 8 bases matching TRBD1. The CDR3 sequence is 13 residues long. Per the germline V gene, CDR1 is LNHDA and CDR2 is SQIVND (reference sequence). V gave up 7 bases and J gave up 7 bases; unmatched junction bases: 8. CDR3 residues: CASTGQVRGTQYF. CDR3 sequence (DNA): TGTGCCAGTACGGGACAGGTGAGGGGGACCCAGTACTTC.

The J gene is TRBJ2-5, the V gene TRBV7-2; maybe TRBD2 (5 bases). Germline assignment: CDR1 SGHTA and CDR2 FQGNSA. Between the trimmed V and J ends, which lost 5 bases and 0 bases, there was a span of 16 bases. The CDR3 spans 16 residues. The CDR3: CASSPRVRRDQETQYF. CDR3 in DNA: TGTGCCAGCAGCCCAAGGGTTCGGCGGGACCAAGAGACCCAGTACTTC.

Only a few counts were recorded for this clonotype. This chain joins TRBV7-2 and TRBJ2-5, with a weak D call TRBD2 (6 bases). V lost 7 bases and J 1 base, leaving 10 bases between the germline ends. CDR1 and CDR2 from the germline V gene are SGHTA and FQGNSA. The CDR3 is 13 residues long. Written as DNA, the CDR3 is TGTGCCAGCACCCGGGGGTCCCAAGAGACCCAGTACTTC. Residues: CASTRGSQETQYF.

The CDR3 nucleotides read TGCAGTGCTAGAGACGTTTCAGGGGATCAGCCCCAGCATTTT. It specifies CSARDVSGDQPQHF. The rearrangement uses TRBV20-1 and TRBJ1-5, with D possibly TRBD1 on 6 matching bases. Trimming shortened V by 0 bases and J by 5 bases, and 11 bases separated the two germline ends. The CDR3 is 14 residues long. The germline V gene encodes CDR1 DFQATT and CDR2 SNEGSKA (reference sequence).

This chain links TRBV4-2 with TRBJ2-3; maybe TRBD1 (5 bases). Germline V CDR1 and CDR2: LGHNA, YNFKEQ. The CDR3 covers 14 residues. V lost 0 bases to trimming and J lost 2 bases, with 6 bases between them. The CDR3 reads CASSQEDTTDTQYF. As DNA, the CDR3 is TGTGCCAGCAGCCAAGAGGACACCACAGATACGCAGTATTTT.

The rearrangement uses TRBV5-1 and TRBJ2-7; D could derive from TRBD1 or TRBD2 (5 bases each). The germline V and J ends were trimmed by 1 base and 5 bases, with 16 bases remaining between them. Germline CDR1 is SGHRS and CDR2 is YFSETQ. This CDR3 spans 15 amino acids. The CDR3 region has the DNA TGCGCCAGCAGCTTGTATGGGGACCCCGTAGACGAGCAGTACTTC. Translation gives CASSLYGDPVDEQYF.

This clonotype has ten or more counts. The rearrangement links TRBV2 to TRBJ2-2, with unresolved D. V dropped 8 bases and J dropped 4 bases, with 8 bases sitting between them. The CDR3 is 12 amino acids. Germline V gives CDR1 SNHLY, CDR2 FYNNEI. CDR3 region: CASVPGTGELFF. For the CDR3, the DNA is TGTGCCAGCGTTCCGGGCACCGGGGAGCTGTTTTTT. The full variable domain, rest sourced from reference TRBV2 and TRBJ2-2, is EPEVTQTPSHQVTQMGQEVILRCVPISNHLYFYWYRQILGQKVEFLVSFYNNEISEKSEIFDDQFSVERPDGSNFTLKIRSTKLEDSAMYFCASVPGTGELFFGEGSRLTVL.

This clonotype occurred a few times. The CDR3 sequence: CASSQDGTNNEQFF. CDR3 DNA: TGTGCCAGCAGCCAAGATGGGACGAACAATGAGCAGTTCTTC. The rearrangement links TRBV3-1 to TRBJ2-1; perhaps D is TRBD1 or TRBD2 (5 bases each). V gave up 0 bases and J gave up 5 bases, with 8 bases separating them. The CDR3 loop spans 14 amino acids. Germline CDR1 reads LGHDT; CDR2 reads YNNKEL (reference sequence).

CDR3 in amino acids: CASSPGTGRSNQPQHF. In DNA, the CDR3 is TGTGCCAGCAGTCCGGGGACAGGGAGAAGCAATCAGCCCCAGCATTTT. V gene TRBV6-2 or TRBV6-3 combines with J gene TRBJ1-5, with TRBD1 matching 9 bases. The germline V gene encodes CDR1 MNHEY and CDR2 SVGEGT. The CDR3 spans 16 residues. Trimming removed 5 bases from V and 1 base from J; junction bases left unmatched: 6.

The chain uses TRBV4-3 and TRBJ2-5; D might be TRBD2 (6 bases). This CDR3 contains 16 residues. V lost 0 bases and J lost 3, with 14 bases in between. Per the germline V gene, CDR1 is LGHNA and CDR2 is YSLEER. CDR3 loop: CASSQDWRGYEETQYF. CDR3 bases: TGCGCCAGCAGCCAAGATTGGCGGGGATACGAAGAGACCCAGTACTTC.

Details on this clonotype: A much larger clone sits a single nucleotide away, making a read error possible. V usage is TRBV7-3 and J usage is TRBJ1-2; the D gene is possibly TRBD1 (6 bases). Germline V gives CDR1 SGHTA, CDR2 FQGTGA. V lost 2 bases to trimming and J lost 4 bases, with 11 bases between them. The CDR3 contains 14 residues. CDR3 protein: CASSLAPGAYGYTF. For the CDR3, the DNA is TGTGCCAGCAGCTTAGCCCCGGGGGCCTATGGCTACACCTTC. The variable domain in full, completed from reference TRBV7-3 and TRBJ1-2, reads GAGVSQTPSNKVTEKGKYVELRCDPISGHTALYWYRQSLGQGPEFLIYFQGTGAADDSGLPNDRFFAVRPEGSVSTLKIQRTERGDSAVYLCASSLAPGAYGYTFGSGTRLTVV.

This clonotype occurred many times. The chain has TRBV9 and TRBJ1-1; D not certain. In germline, CDR1 is SGDLS, CDR2 YYNGEE. The V end lost 3 bases, the J end lost 0 bases, and 9 bases lay between the germline ends. This CDR3 is built from 14 residues. Written as DNA, the CDR3 is TGTGCCAGCAGCGCGACAATCATGAACACTGAAGCTTTCTTT. This encodes CASSATIMNTEAFF.

This clonotype was seen a few times. The chain carries TRBV7-2 and TRBJ2-3; the D is unclear. The germline V gene has CDR1 SGHTA and CDR2 FQGNSA. Deletions cut 5 bases from V and 5 bases from J, with 8 bases between. CDR3 length: 12 residues. For the CDR3, the DNA is TGTGCCAGCAGCCCCTGGGGAGATACGCAGTATTTT. Protein product: CASSPWGDTQYF.

This clonotype has a handful of counts. J is TRBJ1-5 and V is TRBV7-2; D possibly corresponds to TRBD1 (6 bases). The germline gives CDR1 SGHTA, CDR2 FQGNSA. The CDR3 contains 13 residues. V lost 6 bases and J 4 bases, leaving 10 bases between the germline ends. CDR3 nucleotides: TGTGCCAGCAGGAGGACAGCAAATCAGCCCCAGCATTTT. Translating gives CASRRTANQPQHF.

The chain links TRBV7-2 to TRBJ2-3; D is ambiguous. Germline CDR1 SGHTA, CDR2 FQGNSA. Trimming shortened V by 1 base and J by 2 bases, and 10 bases separated the two germline ends. The CDR3 runs to 15 residues. The CDR3, as DNA: TGTGCCAGCAGCTTAGTGGCGCTGGACACAGATACGCAGTATTTT. It yields the protein CASSLVALDTDTQYF.

The chain is built from TRBV5-5 and TRBJ1-5; D is unresolved. The CDR3 sequence is 14 residues long. CDR1 and CDR2 from the germline V gene are SGHKS and YYEKEE (reference sequence). V dropped 2 bases and J dropped 4 bases, with 10 bases sitting between them. The CDR3 DNA sequence: TGTGCCAGCAGCTTTACCGACCAAAATCAGCCCCAGCATTTT. Translated: CASSFTDQNQPQHF.

The V gene is TRBV4-1, the J gene TRBJ1-4; 9 bases agree with TRBD1. The trim removed 3 bases at V and 7 bases at J, leaving 6 bases unmatched. CDR1 MGHRA and CDR2 YSYEKL come from the germline V gene. The CDR3 length is 15 residues. CDR3 coding DNA: TGCGCCAGCAGCCAGGAAGGGACAGGGAGTGAAAAACTGTTTTTT. It encodes CASSQEGTGSEKLFF.

V and J are TRBV12-3 or TRBV12-4 and TRBJ1-5; unclear D gene. V gave up 6 bases and J gave up 6 bases, with 12 bases separating them. This CDR3 has 13 amino acids. CDR3 loop: CASRVSPTQPQHF. DNA for the CDR3: TGTGCCAGCAGGGTCAGCCCCACTCAGCCCCAGCATTTT.

This chain links TRBV4-3 with TRBJ2-3; D gene unclear. The V end lost 4 bases, the J end lost 2 bases, and 16 bases lay between the germline ends. CDR1 is LGHNA and CDR2 is YSLEER in the germline V gene. This CDR3 comprises 16 residues. DNA for the CDR3: TGCGCCAGCAGCCGAGTCAGGCAGGCAATCACAGATACGCAGTATTTT. Encoded protein: CASSRVRQAITDTQYF.

This clonotype was picked up a small number of times. This sequence joins TRBV5-1 and TRBJ1-2, with D possibly TRBD1 on 5 matching bases. The CDR3 loop spans 16 amino acids. Germline V gene data show CDR1 as SGHRS and CDR2 as YFSETQ. Trimming cost V 0 bases and J 3 bases, with 15 bases left between them. CDR3: CASSLAPGVYDYGYTF. In DNA, the CDR3 is TGCGCCAGCAGCTTGGCCCCGGGGGTTTATGACTATGGCTACACCTTC.

Worth noting for this clonotype: This sequence may be a read error, since a much larger clone differs from it by one base. The chain uses TRBV29-1 and TRBJ2-7; 8 bases align to TRBD1. This CDR3 spans 13 amino acids. Germline V gene lookup returns CDR1 SQVTM and CDR2 ANQGSEA. The DNA for the CDR3 is TGCGGCGTTGAACCCGACAGGGGCAGCGAGCAGTACTTC. Its protein product is CGVEPDRGSEQYF.

The chain joins TRBV5-5 to TRBJ2-3; D gene ambiguous. The V gene's germline CDR1 is SGHKS and CDR2 YYEKEE (reference sequence). The ends were cut back, 0 bases at V and 0 bases at J, with 8 bases in the middle. CDR3 size: 15 residues. The CDR3 region is CASSLAWRSTDTQYF. CDR3 DNA: TGTGCCAGCAGCTTGGCCTGGCGGAGCACAGATACGCAGTATTTT.

In its sample, this clonotype was seen a few times. The chain couples TRBV7-3 to TRBJ2-1; 11 bases line up with TRBD2. Germline V gives CDR1 SGHTA, CDR2 FQGTGA. Losses at the gene ends were 0 bases for V and 4 bases for J; bases not matched to a gene: 2. There are 16 residues in the CDR3. This CDR3 reads CASSLTTSGRYNEQFF. CDR3 DNA: TGTGCCAGCAGCTTAACAACTAGCGGGAGATACAATGAGCAGTTCTTC.

This clonotype was found a few times. The chain uses TRBV29-1 and TRBJ1-2; D remains ambiguous. V lost 1 base to trimming and J lost 4 bases, with 13 bases between them. The CDR3 spans 14 residues. Germline CDR1 is SQVTM and CDR2 is ANQGSEA. Here the CDR3 reads CSVEGENVGYGYTF. The CDR3 DNA sequence: TGCAGCGTTGAAGGGGAAAATGTCGGCTATGGCTACACCTTC.